Described below is a single T cell receptor beta chain sequence and its context. Its specificity is not known. Time point indicated: week 23, last vaccination. In every dose of vaccine, 300 ug of mutant IDH1 20-mer peptide was given alongside topical imiquimod. Donor diagnoses consisted of new WHO grade 3 or 4 IDH1-mutant, ATRX-lost astrocytomas. Here immunoSEQ multiplex PCR was the method, and the copy in TCRdb shows in-frame clones only, minus some. Here the sample spans about 65,000 clones, 70% to 90% being singletons. The CDR3 is 16 residues long. The V gene's germline CDR1 is MGHRA and CDR2 YSYEKL. Between the trimmed V and J ends, which lost 3 bases and 2 bases, there was a span of 16 bases. This record comes from a study of a mutant IDH1 vaccine in newly diagnosed glioma. Study-wide results and limits: Pseudoprogression seemed unlinked to shifts in top peripheral T cell clonotypes.

Sequencing was performed on PBMCs, taken from a glioma patient whose treatment included an IDH1 peptide vaccine. V gene TRBV4-1 combines with J gene TRBJ1-1; tentative D call: TRBD1 (6 bases). The TCR sequence derives from a man aged 25 to 40 with glioma. DNA of the CDR3: TGCGCCAGCAGCCAGGAACCCTACAGGGCCAACACTGAAGCTTTCTTT. Translated, it gives CASSQEPYRANTEAFF.